This T cell receptor beta chain came from a study of T cells in Graves' hyperthyroidism and ophthalmopathy. Study observations and caveats: Through a model of 13 V-J features, ophthalmopathy was separated from stable hyperthyroidism. Most clonotypes expanded in the thyroid (above 0.001) were also present in blood. The model forecast ophthalmopathy, anticipating it by a median roughly 6.5 months before onset.

RNA transcripts gave rise to amplified TCR beta CDR3 regions. The primer set for the first-round RT-PCR of the TCR CDR3 was HTBI. TCRdb reprocessed the multiplex PCR reads with MiXCR, giving one entry per CDR3 protein. The sample carries roughly 700,000 distinct CDR3 sequences, 14% recorded once. In this sample, this clonotype turned up many times. Its specificity is not known. Trimming left V 5 bases short and J 6 bases short, with 16 bases between. The V gene's germline CDR1 is MDHEN and CDR2 SYDVKM. The CDR3 loop spans 14 amino acids. This chain connects TRBV28 to TRBJ1-2; the D is unclear. The clonotype comes from a woman aged 18-29 years with Graves' hyperthyroidism. Sequences were obtained from blood. CDR3 in DNA: TGTGCCAGCAGTCCAACCGCCTACAAGAATGGCTACACCTTC. Translation: CASSPTAYKNGYTF.